This TCR beta chain was obtained from a study of CD8 T cells in ankylosing spondylitis. With 5 bases removed from V and 0 bases from J, the gap between germline ends came to 10 bases. The CDR3 runs 14 residues. This clonotype has only a few counts. Its matching antigen is unknown. Quantitative 5'-RACE was performed with molecular barcodes, and it yielded the TCR beta libraries. TCRdb recomputed calls from the 5' RACE reads with MiXCR, one row per CDR3 protein. Here the sample spans 200,000 or so distinct CDR3 sequences, roughly 18% being singletons. Overall study findings and caveats: Clones linked with disease were CD8+ and fairly uncommon in the peripheral blood. Certain motif variants had earlier been reported in reactive arthritis synovial fluid and blood.

Material for sequencing was blood, either unsorted or a sorted T cell fraction (not recorded which). The chain is built from TRBV12-3 or TRBV12-4 and TRBJ1-1; weak D call: TRBD1 (6 bases). The sequence was obtained from a male donor aged 5-30 years with ankylosing spondylitis or in good health (not recorded which). The CDR3 sequence is CASSKGVMNTEAFF. The CDR3 bases are TGTGCCAGCAGTAAGGGGGTTATGAACACTGAAGCTTTCTTT.